This T cell receptor (beta chain) emerged from a study of blood T cell repertoires in COVID-19 (dated by TCRdb to the early 2020s). Concerning the study at large: Samples covering the acute and convalescent phases of COVID-19 were provided by collaborators in the United States, Italy and Spain. The material from the prospective study consisted of cDNA or gDNA derived from T cells, B-cell-depleted T cells, or PBMCs. Nearly every sample came with metadata listing a de-identified subject ID, COVID-19 status, age in years and sex. A freely available public database, intended as a resource for researchers studying the immune response to SARS-CoV-2, is where the repertoires were released. HLA class I and class II types, where available, came from metadata supplied by the sample provider rather than from assay-based typing. Samples were obtained from the ongoing ImmuneRACE study (first 160 participants) and from 1,254 subjects provided by 6 global collaborators. The dataset comprised deeply sampled blood TCRbeta repertoires from subjects exposed to, actively infected with, or recovered from COVID-19.

The investigation overall reported the following: The quantity of clinical and demographic metadata differed by source and by participant and was supplied without curation.

Each collaborating institution followed its own protocols to collect whole blood in K2EDTA tubes. For TCRbeta analysis, collaborators shipped samples as frozen whole blood, isolated PBMCs, or DNA extracted from either of those sample types. The CDR3, from cysteine to phenylalanine, totals 12 residues. Just CDR3 DNA is preserved here, 36 bases in frame from base 1. V and J lose 5 bases and 4 bases, and a span of 6 bases separates them. The germline V gene provides CDR1 SGHDN and CDR2 FVKESK. As regards this clone: Its recognized antigen is unknown. No per-base quality is available; no much larger clone lies one base away.

TCRbeta CDR3 regions were amplified from genomic DNA by means of the immunoSEQ Assay, a bias-controlled multiplex PCR. As for the authors' bioinformatics: The number of nucleated cells in each sample was estimated by amplification of reference gene primers within the assay. To quantify the absolute abundance of each unique TCRbeta CDR3 rearrangement, sequence reads were collapsed and filtered. For each sample, productive Simpson clonality was calculated as the square root of Simpson's diversity index across productive rearrangements. In TCRdb, the immuneACCESS table is reduced to in-frame sequences with V and J assigned. These tables do not hold every clone; where another copy was compared, an unresolved V gene accounts for under half, and the others remain unexplained. V and J calls and clone size are given by that table; D and trimming were obtained from the DNA. Within this sample are about 190,000 clones, with 65% to 80% of them counted one time only. Roughly an eighth of the sample is held by the ten biggest clonotypes.

Here the chain combines TRBV14 and TRBJ2-1; no D gene is confidently identified. The specimen sequenced was peripheral blood. This TCR was recovered from a woman aged 50 to 65 with acute or convalescent COVID-19. The encoded CDR3 is CASSYRYNEQFF. At the DNA level, the sequence is TGTGCCAGCAGCTACAGATACAATGAGCAGTTCTTC.